This T cell receptor (beta chain) was recovered during a study of shared clonotypes between healthy human individuals. As for the study in general: For every donor, three CD4 naive, three CD4 memory, two CD8 naive and one CD8 memory plates were used.

V was trimmed by 0 bases and J by 7 bases, leaving 10 bases between them. This CDR3 contains 13 residues. Per the germline V gene, CDR1 is SGHRS and CDR2 is YFSETQ. Assay used: immunoSEQ multiplex PCR; TCRdb lists only in-frame clones, some missing. The sample yields approximately 2.5 million clones, 93% seen once. Sequencing was carried out using naive CD4+ T cells from PBMCs. Subset described: CD45RA+ positively selected. This TCR was sampled from a young man in good health. Some clones in this sample may be carry-over from other donors' samples. The chain couples TRBV5-1 to TRBJ1-1; D is undetermined. CDR3 nucleotide sequence: TGCGCCAGCAGCTTGGTGATCTCAGGTGAAGCTTTCTTT. Translating gives CASSLVISGEAFF.